The rows below give T cell receptor beta chains drawn from one sample of a study of human T cells and chemical hapten exposure. TCRdb analysed the RACE reads with MiXCR anew, one entry per CDR3 protein. Of 350,000 or so distinct CDR3 sequences in the sample, approximately 6.3% were seen once. This specimen was whole blood, taken in connection with sensitization to the hapten diphenylcyclopropenone (DPC). These receptors originate from a woman aged 18-35 years with alopecia areata. Some clones in this sample may be carry-over from other donors' samples. Both conserved end residues are part of each CDR3. D genes are given only for firm matches. Not all rows give a size; the values are once, few, many and, for expanded clones, a class.

len: 14
v_gene: TRBV20-1
j_gene: TRBJ2-3
abundance: many
d_gene: TRBD1
CDR3aa: CSARWDRSTDTQYF
CDR3nt: TGCAGTGCTAGATGGGACAGGAGCACAGATACGCAGTATTTT

len: 17
v_gene: TRBV7-3
j_gene: TRBJ2-5
abundance: few
d_gene: TRBD2
CDR3aa: CASSLGTSGGQGETQYF
CDR3nt: TGTGCCAGCAGCTTAGGGACTAGCGGGGGACAAGGAGAGACCCAGTACTTC

len: 14
v_gene: TRBV27
j_gene: TRBJ2-7
abundance: .
d_gene: .
CDR3aa: CASSSLGGSYEQYF
CDR3nt: TGTGCCAGCAGTTCACTCGGGGGCTCCTACGAGCAGTACTTC

len: 14
v_gene: TRBV6-1
j_gene: TRBJ2-7
abundance: .
d_gene: .
CDR3aa: CASSEYEGPYEQYF
CDR3nt: TGTGCCAGCAGTGAATATGAGGGACCCTACGAGCAGTACTTC

len: 12
v_gene: TRBV29-1
j_gene: TRBJ2-5
abundance: .
d_gene: .
CDR3aa: CSVVTSGETQYF
CDR3nt: TGCAGCGTTGTGACCAGCGGGGAGACCCAGTACTTC

len: 13
v_gene: TRBV12-3/TRBV12-4
j_gene: TRBJ1-2
abundance: .
d_gene: TRBD1
CDR3aa: CASSRTGDYGYTF
CDR3nt: TGTGCCAGCAGCCGGACAGGGGACTATGGCTACACCTTC

len: 13
v_gene: TRBV7-9
j_gene: TRBJ2-7
abundance: few
d_gene: .
CDR3aa: CASSSSRGYEQYF
CDR3nt: TGTGCCAGCAGCTCGAGTCGGGGCTACGAGCAGTACTTC

len: 13
v_gene: TRBV12-3/TRBV12-4
j_gene: TRBJ2-3
abundance: many
d_gene: TRBD2
CDR3aa: CASSLQLAGGPKF
CDR3nt: TGTGCCAGCAGTTTACAGCTAGCGGGGGGCCCGAAATTT

len: 15
v_gene: TRBV7-9
j_gene: TRBJ1-6
abundance: few
d_gene: .
CDR3aa: CASSLTGGGDSPLHF
CDR3nt: TGTGCCAGCAGCTTAACGGGAGGAGGTGATTCACCCCTCCACTTT

len: 15
v_gene: TRBV20-1
j_gene: TRBJ2-1
abundance: many
d_gene: TRBD2
CDR3aa: CSASLLAGGAFGQFF
CDR3nt: TGCAGTGCTTCCCTTCTAGCCGGGGGGGCCTTCGGGCAGTTCTTC

len: 16
v_gene: TRBV7-2
j_gene: TRBJ1-4
abundance: .
d_gene: TRBD1
CDR3aa: CASSPGTAPTNEKLFF
CDR3nt: TGTGCCAGCAGCCCAGGGACAGCCCCAACTAATGAAAAACTGTTTTTT

len: 18
v_gene: TRBV28
j_gene: TRBJ2-3
abundance: .
d_gene: .
CDR3aa: CASTTPHGTLRHTDTQYF
CDR3nt: TGTGCCAGCACCACACCCCATGGGACCCTCCGCCACACAGATACGCAGTATTTT

len: 10
v_gene: TRBV2
j_gene: TRBJ2-5
abundance: .
d_gene: .
CDR3aa: CASSRVTQYF
CDR3nt: TGTGCCAGCAGTCGTGTGACCCAGTACTTC

len: 15
v_gene: TRBV7-2
j_gene: TRBJ1-6
abundance: many
d_gene: .
CDR3aa: CASSLGVSNNSPLHF
CDR3nt: TGTGCCAGCAGCTTAGGTGTCAGCAATAATTCACCCCTCCACTTT

len: 16
v_gene: TRBV3-1
j_gene: TRBJ2-3
abundance: .
d_gene: .
CDR3aa: CASKGGPGESTDTQYF
CDR3nt: TGTGCCAGCAAGGGGGGCCCCGGGGAGTCGACAGATACGCAGTATTTT

len: 15
v_gene: TRBV7-2
j_gene: TRBJ1-5
abundance: many
d_gene: .
CDR3aa: CASSLSTGRNQPQHF
CDR3nt: TGTGCCAGCAGCTTATCGACCGGCCGTAATCAGCCCCAGCATTTT

len: 14
v_gene: TRBV3-1
j_gene: TRBJ2-7
abundance: few
d_gene: .
CDR3aa: CASSQDPATYEQYF
CDR3nt: TGTGCCAGCAGCCAAGATCCTGCCACCTACGAGCAGTACTTC